This T cell receptor (beta chain) was documented in a study of blood T cell repertoires in COVID-19. Study background: T cells, B-cell-depleted T cells, or PBMCs provided the cDNA or gDNA that served as material.

This clone was found a few times. Original methodology: Amplification of reference gene primers provided the estimated nucleated cell counts. The method was immunoSEQ multiplex PCR; TCRdb's version includes in-frame clones alone and lacks a portion of them. V, J and clone size derive from that table, while D and trimming were established from the DNA sequence. The sample has 130,000 to 150,000 clones, less than 90% seen once; the top ten hold about 39%. CDR3 size: 15 residues. Germline V gives CDR1 SGHRS, CDR2 YFSETQ. J lost 8 bases, V lost 4 bases, and 14 bases had no gene match. The receptor was derived from a human donor in a cohort sampled during active COVID-19. This chain uses TRBV5-1 with TRBJ1-2; 7 bases align to TRBD1. Material: peripheral blood. As DNA, the CDR3 is TGCGCCAGCAGCATTGAGACAGGGTCCATGGGAGGCTACACCTTC. Translating it yields CASSIETGSMGGYTF.